This is a list of T cell receptor beta chains from one sample in a study of blood T cell repertoires in COVID-19. TCRdb's copy holds only in-frame clones and misses some; the assay was immunoSEQ multiplex PCR. The sample lists about 99,000 clones; about 91% were seen once. The sample was peripheral blood. Every receptor here comes from a human donor in a cohort sampled during active COVID-19. The CDR3 runs from the conserved cysteine through the conserved F or W. Fields, in order: CDR3 protein, CDR3 DNA, V gene, D gene, J gene, clone size. D genes are given only for firm matches. Clone size is stated in some rows and not others, as once, few, many or a class when expanded.

cdr3_aa: CASSVGQGTYGYTF; cdr3_nt: TGTGCCAGCAGCGTGGGACAGGGGACATATGGCTACACCTTC; v_call: TRBV9; d_call: TRBD1; j_call: TRBJ1-2; clone_size: -
cdr3_aa: CASSYGPGVPAFF; cdr3_nt: TGTGCCAGCAGTTATGGACCCGGGGTCCCAGCTTTCTTT; v_call: TRBV27; d_call: -; j_call: TRBJ1-1; clone_size: -
cdr3_aa: CAWSRGSALGEKLFF; cdr3_nt: TGTGCCTGGAGTAGGGGTAGTGCGTTAGGGGAAAAACTGTTTTTT; v_call: TRBV30; d_call: -; j_call: TRBJ1-4; clone_size: -
cdr3_aa: CASSFGGTGF; cdr3_nt: TGTGCCAGCAGTTTCGGTGGTACGGGCTTC; v_call: TRBV12-3/TRBV12-4; d_call: -; j_call: TRBJ1-2; clone_size: once
cdr3_aa: CASSSAATGGYGAKLFF; cdr3_nt: TGTGCCAGCAGTTCTGCCGCCACAGGGGGCTACGGCGCAAAACTGTTTTTT; v_call: TRBV27; d_call: TRBD1; j_call: TRBJ1-4; clone_size: -
cdr3_aa: CASSLGLAGGNEQFF; cdr3_nt: TGTGCCAGCAGCCTAGGACTAGCGGGAGGCAATGAGCAGTTCTTC; v_call: TRBV7-2; d_call: TRBD2; j_call: TRBJ2-1; clone_size: -
cdr3_aa: CSVLGQGVSGNTIYF; cdr3_nt: TGCAGCGTGCTGGGACAGGGGGTCTCTGGAAACACCATATATTTT; v_call: TRBV29-1; d_call: TRBD1; j_call: TRBJ1-3; clone_size: -
cdr3_aa: CASSVDGGSTEAFF; cdr3_nt: TGTGCCAGCAGCGTAGACGGGGGGTCCACTGAAGCTTTCTTT; v_call: TRBV9; d_call: -; j_call: TRBJ1-1; clone_size: -
cdr3_aa: CASSVGLGALGSPLHF; cdr3_nt: TGTGCCAGCAGCGTTGGTTTGGGGGCACTCGGGTCACCCCTCCACTTT; v_call: TRBV11-2; d_call: -; j_call: TRBJ1-6; clone_size: few
cdr3_aa: CASSFEKETQYF; cdr3_nt: TGTGCCAGCAGTTTTGAGAAAGAGACCCAGTACTTC; v_call: TRBV12-3/TRBV12-4; d_call: -; j_call: TRBJ2-5; clone_size: -
cdr3_aa: CASSHGSDEQYF; cdr3_nt: TGCGCCAGCAGCCACGGAAGCGACGAGCAGTACTTC; v_call: TRBV4-1; d_call: -; j_call: TRBJ2-7; clone_size: -
cdr3_aa: CASTIRQGVRTEAFF; cdr3_nt: TGTGCCAGCACTATTCGACAGGGTGTAAGAACTGAAGCTTTCTTT; v_call: TRBV6-5; d_call: TRBD1; j_call: TRBJ1-1; clone_size: -
cdr3_aa: CASSLVEETQYF; cdr3_nt: TGTGCCAGCAGCTTAGTTGAGGAGACCCAGTACTTC; v_call: TRBV7-6; d_call: -; j_call: TRBJ2-5; clone_size: -
cdr3_aa: CASSLVLGVGELFF; cdr3_nt: TGTGCCAGCAGCTTAGTTTTGGGAGTCGGGGAGCTGTTTTTT; v_call: TRBV11-2; d_call: -; j_call: TRBJ2-2; clone_size: -
cdr3_aa: CATSRGTGGSNYGYTF; cdr3_nt: TGTGCCACCAGCAGAGGGACGGGGGGATCTAACTATGGCTACACCTTC; v_call: TRBV15; d_call: -; j_call: TRBJ1-2; clone_size: -
cdr3_aa: CASSPGLGAADTQYF; cdr3_nt: TGTGCCAGCAGCCCCGGACTAGGCGCCGCAGATACGCAGTATTTT; v_call: TRBV11-2; d_call: TRBD2; j_call: TRBJ2-3; clone_size: -
cdr3_aa: CAWSPSWGYTF; cdr3_nt: TGTGCCTGGAGTCCTAGCTGGGGCTACACCTTC; v_call: TRBV30; d_call: -; j_call: TRBJ1-2; clone_size: once
cdr3_aa: CASSVAGLRVTEAFF; cdr3_nt: TGTGCCAGCAGCGTAGCGGGTCTCAGGGTTACTGAAGCTTTCTTT; v_call: TRBV9; d_call: -; j_call: TRBJ1-1; clone_size: -
cdr3_aa: CASSESGTGLFLWQETQYF; cdr3_nt: TGTGCCAGCAGCGAATCCGGGACAGGGTTATTCCTTTGGCAAGAGACCCAGTACTTC; v_call: TRBV9; d_call: TRBD1; j_call: TRBJ2-5; clone_size: -
cdr3_aa: CASSYGELNTIYF; cdr3_nt: TGTGCCAGCAGTTACGGAGAGCTAAACACCATATATTTT; v_call: TRBV6-5; d_call: -; j_call: TRBJ1-3; clone_size: -
cdr3_aa: CASSATWSVRGYEQYF; cdr3_nt: TGTGCCAGCTCAGCTACCTGGTCAGTCCGGGGTTACGAGCAGTACTTC; v_call: TRBV18; d_call: -; j_call: TRBJ2-7; clone_size: -
cdr3_aa: CASSHTAAETQYF; cdr3_nt: TGTGCCAGCAGTCATACCGCGGCAGAGACCCAGTACTTC; v_call: TRBV7-9; d_call: -; j_call: TRBJ2-5; clone_size: -
cdr3_aa: CASSLTGYYEQYF; cdr3_nt: TGCGCCAGCAGCCTTACAGGGTACTACGAGCAGTACTTC; v_call: TRBV4-3; d_call: -; j_call: TRBJ2-7; clone_size: -
cdr3_aa: CASSFSLAGGWQFF; cdr3_nt: TGTGCCAGCAGCTTCTCGCTAGCGGGGGGGTGGCAGTTCTTC; v_call: TRBV7-2; d_call: TRBD2; j_call: TRBJ2-1; clone_size: -
cdr3_aa: CASGQGYNEQFF; cdr3_nt: TGCGCCAGCGGACAGGGGTACAATGAGCAGTTCTTC; v_call: TRBV5-1; d_call: TRBD1; j_call: TRBJ2-1; clone_size: -
cdr3_aa: CATGGGNNQPQHF; cdr3_nt: TGTGCCACCGGCGGCGGAAACAATCAGCCCCAGCATTTT; v_call: TRBV24-1; d_call: -; j_call: TRBJ1-5; clone_size: -
cdr3_aa: CASSQVRLGTSPFF; cdr3_nt: TGCGCCAGCAGCCAAGTTCGGCTCGGGACTAGCCCCTTCTTC; v_call: TRBV4-3; d_call: TRBD2; j_call: TRBJ2-1; clone_size: once
cdr3_aa: CASSLVRGPREAFF; cdr3_nt: TGTGCCAGCAGCCTCGTCAGGGGTCCTCGAGAAGCTTTCTTT; v_call: TRBV13; d_call: -; j_call: TRBJ1-1; clone_size: -
cdr3_aa: CASSVQGLGTEAFF; cdr3_nt: TGTGCCAGCAGTGTACAGGGGTTGGGCACTGAAGCTTTCTTT; v_call: TRBV6-2/TRBV6-3; d_call: TRBD1; j_call: TRBJ1-1; clone_size: -
cdr3_aa: CASSLSRLQPEQYF; cdr3_nt: TGTGCCAGCAGCTTATCGAGACTACAGCCCGAGCAGTACTTC; v_call: TRBV13; d_call: -; j_call: TRBJ2-7; clone_size: -
cdr3_aa: CASSPLAGVGFETQYF; cdr3_nt: TGTGCCAGTAGTCCCTTAGCGGGAGTCGGGTTCGAGACCCAGTACTTC; v_call: TRBV19; d_call: TRBD2; j_call: TRBJ2-5; clone_size: -
cdr3_aa: CASSPPGGLAGGRTDTQYF; cdr3_nt: TGTGCCAGCAGCCCCCCCGGAGGACTAGCGGGGGGACGCACAGATACGCAGTATTTT; v_call: TRBV7-2; d_call: TRBD2; j_call: TRBJ2-3; clone_size: -
cdr3_aa: CAWSVGGVSGNTIYF; cdr3_nt: TGTGCCTGGAGTGTTGGAGGGGTCTCTGGAAACACCATATATTTT; v_call: TRBV30; d_call: -; j_call: TRBJ1-3; clone_size: -
cdr3_aa: CASSQGLAGLSDTQYF; cdr3_nt: TGCGCCAGCAGCCAAGGTCTAGCGGGACTCTCAGATACGCAGTATTTT; v_call: TRBV4-1; d_call: TRBD2; j_call: TRBJ2-3; clone_size: -
cdr3_aa: CASSANLDRSTGELFF; cdr3_nt: TGTGCCAGCAGCGCCAATTTGGACAGGTCCACCGGGGAGCTGTTTTTT; v_call: TRBV9; d_call: TRBD1; j_call: TRBJ2-2; clone_size: -
cdr3_aa: CASSESHGEETQYF; cdr3_nt: TGTGCCAGCAGTGAATCGCACGGGGAAGAGACCCAGTACTTC; v_call: TRBV25-1; d_call: -; j_call: TRBJ2-5; clone_size: -
cdr3_aa: CASSTLSTDTQYF; cdr3_nt: TGTGCCAGTAGTACACTCAGCACAGATACGCAGTATTTT; v_call: TRBV19; d_call: -; j_call: TRBJ2-3; clone_size: -
cdr3_aa: CASSRGQGAYEQYF; cdr3_nt: TGTGCCAGCAGCAGGGGACAGGGGGCCTACGAGCAGTACTTC; v_call: TRBV5-8; d_call: TRBD1; j_call: TRBJ2-7; clone_size: -
cdr3_aa: CASSYSRGTEAFF; cdr3_nt: TGTGCCAGCAGTTACAGCAGGGGAACTGAAGCTTTCTTT; v_call: TRBV6-6; d_call: -; j_call: TRBJ1-1; clone_size: -
cdr3_aa: CSASVLRLAGKWGYNEQFF; cdr3_nt: TGCAGTGCTAGTGTCTTGCGACTAGCGGGAAAGTGGGGCTACAATGAGCAGTTCTTC; v_call: TRBV20-1; d_call: TRBD2; j_call: TRBJ2-1; clone_size: -
cdr3_aa: CASSLGHHEQYF; cdr3_nt: TGTGCCAGCAGCTTGGGTCATCACGAGCAGTACTTC; v_call: TRBV5-6; d_call: -; j_call: TRBJ2-7; clone_size: -
cdr3_aa: CASRETGSRQPQHF; cdr3_nt: TGTGCCAGCCGAGAGACAGGGTCAAGACAGCCCCAGCATTTT; v_call: TRBV2; d_call: TRBD1; j_call: TRBJ1-5; clone_size: -
cdr3_aa: CASRLSGGTAKNIQYF; cdr3_nt: TGTGCCAGCAGACTAAGCGGGGGGACGGCCAAAAACATTCAGTACTTC; v_call: TRBV3-1/TRBV3-2; d_call: TRBD2; j_call: TRBJ2-4; clone_size: -
cdr3_aa: CASSQAPLSGNTIYF; cdr3_nt: TGCGCCAGCAGCCAAGCCCCCCTCTCTGGAAACACCATATATTTT; v_call: TRBV4-3; d_call: -; j_call: TRBJ1-3; clone_size: -
cdr3_aa: CASGFRGGGQYF; cdr3_nt: TGTGCCAGCGGATTCCGAGGGGGGGGGCAGTACTTC; v_call: TRBV12-3/TRBV12-4; d_call: -; j_call: TRBJ2-7; clone_size: -
cdr3_aa: CASIEGGGTGELFF; cdr3_nt: TGTGCCAGCATCGAGGGAGGGGGCACCGGGGAGCTGTTTTTT; v_call: TRBV28; d_call: -; j_call: TRBJ2-2; clone_size: -
cdr3_aa: CASSGREVGTGELFF; cdr3_nt: TGTGCCAGCAGCGGCAGGGAGGTAGGGACCGGGGAGCTGTTTTTT; v_call: TRBV9; d_call: -; j_call: TRBJ2-2; clone_size: -
cdr3_aa: CASSFLTSGDGTGELFF; cdr3_nt: TGCGCCAGCAGCTTTCTTACTAGCGGTGATGGGACCGGGGAGCTGTTTTTT; v_call: TRBV5-1; d_call: TRBD2; j_call: TRBJ2-2; clone_size: -
cdr3_aa: CASSSLADSTDTQYF; cdr3_nt: TGTGCCAGCAGCTCCCTAGCGGATAGCACAGATACGCAGTATTTT; v_call: TRBV5-4; d_call: TRBD2; j_call: TRBJ2-3; clone_size: -
cdr3_aa: CASSQAGNTEAFF; cdr3_nt: TGTGCCAGCAGCCAAGCGGGGAACACTGAAGCTTTCTTT; v_call: TRBV3-1/TRBV3-2; d_call: -; j_call: TRBJ1-1; clone_size: -
cdr3_aa: CASSLRGGLNEQYF; cdr3_nt: TGTGCCAGCAGCTTAAGGGGGGGGCTCAATGAGCAGTACTTC; v_call: TRBV7-9; d_call: -; j_call: TRBJ2-7; clone_size: -
cdr3_aa: CASSQEVGGSAYEQYF; cdr3_nt: TGTGCCAGCAGCCAAGAGGTCGGGGGGTCGGCCTACGAGCAGTACTTC; v_call: TRBV4-2; d_call: TRBD2; j_call: TRBJ2-7; clone_size: -